This T cell receptor beta chain came from a study of T-cell memory formation after mild COVID-19. As regards this clonotype: Its target is not known.

Study findings and constraints: The CD4+ clones that contracted clustered mainly within CM and EM, and the CD8+ clones concentrated in EMRA.

In TCRdb, the 5' RACE reads were re-called with MiXCR into one record per CDR3 protein. The profile shows 100,000 to 120,000 distinct CDR3 sequences, about 18% of them singletons. In germline, CDR1 is LGHDT, CDR2 YNNKEL (reference sequence). The V end was cut by 4 bases, the J end by 0 bases, with 16 bases between. The CDR3 has 17 amino acids. V is TRBV3-1 and J is TRBJ2-1; D is possibly TRBD2 (5 bases). The sequence derives from a man between 18 and 29 years old who had mild COVID-19 (a few samples of this study predate the infection). Cell type and time point are not known. The sequenced sample was PBMCs or a T cell subset sorted from them (not recorded which). CDR3 sequence (DNA): TGTGCCAGCAGCCCCGGAGGCGGGTTTAGCTCCTACAATGAGCAGTTCTTC. Residues: CASSPGGGFSSYNEQFF.